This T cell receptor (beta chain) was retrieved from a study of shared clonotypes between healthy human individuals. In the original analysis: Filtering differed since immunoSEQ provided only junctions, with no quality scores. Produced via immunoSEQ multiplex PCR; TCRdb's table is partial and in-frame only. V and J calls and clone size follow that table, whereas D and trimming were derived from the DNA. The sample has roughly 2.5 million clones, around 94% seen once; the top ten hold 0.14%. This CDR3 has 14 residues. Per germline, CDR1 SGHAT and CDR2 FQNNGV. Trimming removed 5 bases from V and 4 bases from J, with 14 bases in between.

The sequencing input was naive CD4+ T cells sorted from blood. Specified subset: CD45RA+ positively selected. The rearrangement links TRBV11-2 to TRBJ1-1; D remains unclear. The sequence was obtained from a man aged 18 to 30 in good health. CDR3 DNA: TGTGCCAGCAGCCCGATTATATTTAGCACTGAAGCTTTCTTT. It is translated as CASSPIIFSTEAFF. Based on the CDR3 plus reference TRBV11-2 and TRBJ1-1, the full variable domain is EAGVAQSPRYKIIEKRQSVAFWCNPISGHATLYWYQQILGQGPKLLIQFQNNGVVDDSQLPKDRFSAERLKGVDSTLKIQPAKLEDSAVYLCASSPIIFSTEAFFGQGTRLTVV.